The source of this T cell receptor (beta chain) is a study of T cells in Graves' hyperthyroidism and ophthalmopathy. This clonotype was recorded at least ten times. Germline assignment: CDR1 MNHNS and CDR2 SASEGT. Trimming cost V 1 base and J 5 bases, with 6 bases left between them. This CDR3 comprises 13 residues. Uncontrolled infection, other autoimmune disease, pregnancy or lactation excluded patients. RNA transcripts gave rise to amplified TCR beta CDR3 regions. The TCR CDR3 was amplified in a first-round RT-PCR using the HTBI primer set. TCRdb re-called the multiplex PCR reads with MiXCR, one entry per CDR3 protein. Among hundreds of thousands of distinct CDR3 sequences listed, roughly 15% were seen once.

The source of this sequence is a woman aged 18 to 35 with Graves' ophthalmopathy. The chain employs TRBV6-1 and TRBJ2-1; no clear D. Sequences were obtained from blood. This CDR3 reads CASSEDSHNEQFF. In DNA, the CDR3 is TGTGCCAGCAGTGAAGATTCCCACAATGAGCAGTTCTTC.